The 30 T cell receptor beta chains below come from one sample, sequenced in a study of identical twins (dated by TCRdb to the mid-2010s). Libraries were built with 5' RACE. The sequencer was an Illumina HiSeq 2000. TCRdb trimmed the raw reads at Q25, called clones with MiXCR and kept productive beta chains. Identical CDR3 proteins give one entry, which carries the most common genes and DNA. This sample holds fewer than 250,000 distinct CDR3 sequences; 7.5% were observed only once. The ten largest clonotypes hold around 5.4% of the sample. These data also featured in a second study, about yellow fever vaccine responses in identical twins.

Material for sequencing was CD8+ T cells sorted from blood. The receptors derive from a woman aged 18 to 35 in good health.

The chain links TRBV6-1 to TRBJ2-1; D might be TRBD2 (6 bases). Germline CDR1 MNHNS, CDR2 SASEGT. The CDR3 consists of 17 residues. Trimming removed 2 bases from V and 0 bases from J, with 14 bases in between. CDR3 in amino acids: CASSERHGGSSYNEQFF. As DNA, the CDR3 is TGTGCCAGCAGTGAACGACATGGGGGGAGCTCCTACAATGAGCAGTTCTTC.

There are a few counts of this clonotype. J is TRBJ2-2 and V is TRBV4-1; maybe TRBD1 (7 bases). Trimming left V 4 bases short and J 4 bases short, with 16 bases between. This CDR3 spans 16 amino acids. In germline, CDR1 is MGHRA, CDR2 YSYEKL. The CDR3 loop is CASSRGGGSGTGELFF. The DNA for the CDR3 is TGCGCCAGCAGCCGCGGAGGGGGCTCGGGCACCGGGGAGCTGTTTTTT.

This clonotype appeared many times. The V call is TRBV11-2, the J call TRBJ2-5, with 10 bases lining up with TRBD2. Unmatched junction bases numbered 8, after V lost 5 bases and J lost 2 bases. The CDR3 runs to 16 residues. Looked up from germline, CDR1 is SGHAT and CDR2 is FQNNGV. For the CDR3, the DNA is TGTGCCAGCAGCGGGATATCTAGCGGGAGACAAGAGACCCAGTACTTC. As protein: CASSGISSGRQETQYF.

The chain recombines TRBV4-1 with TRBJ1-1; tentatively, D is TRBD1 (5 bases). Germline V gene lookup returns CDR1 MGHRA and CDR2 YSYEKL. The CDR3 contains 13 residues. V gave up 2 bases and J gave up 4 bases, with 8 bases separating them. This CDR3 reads CASSQHQGTEAFF. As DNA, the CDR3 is TGCGCCAGCAGCCAACACCAGGGCACTGAAGCTTTCTTT.

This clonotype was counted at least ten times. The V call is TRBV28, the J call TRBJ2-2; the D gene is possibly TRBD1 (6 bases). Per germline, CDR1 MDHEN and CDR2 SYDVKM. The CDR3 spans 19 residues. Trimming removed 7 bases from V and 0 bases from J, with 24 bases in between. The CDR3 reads CASTPFGGSRDANTGELFF. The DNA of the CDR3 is TGTGCCAGCACTCCCTTTGGGGGCAGCAGGGACGCGAACACCGGGGAGCTGTTTTTT. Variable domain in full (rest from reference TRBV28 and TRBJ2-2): DVKVTQSSRYLVKRTGEKVFLECVQDMDHENMFWYRQDPGLGLRLIYFSYDVKMKEKGDIPEGYSVSREKKERFSLILESASTNQTSMYLCASTPFGGSRDANTGELFFGEGSRLTVL.

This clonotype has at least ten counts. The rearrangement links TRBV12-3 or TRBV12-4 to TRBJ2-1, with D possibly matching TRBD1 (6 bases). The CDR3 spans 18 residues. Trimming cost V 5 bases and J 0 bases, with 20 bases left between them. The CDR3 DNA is TGTGCCAGCAGTGTTACCGGGGACATCCCAAGCTCCTACAATGAGCAGTTCTTC. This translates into CASSVTGDIPSSYNEQFF.

CDR3 coding DNA: TGTGCCAGCAGTTTGACCGGGAGGGGGGCGGGTCAGCCCCAGCATTTT. This encodes CASSLTGRGAGQPQHF. The V call is TRBV27, the J call TRBJ1-5; a possible D gene is TRBD1 (6 bases). Looked up from germline, CDR1 is MNHEY and CDR2 is SMNVEV (reference sequence). The V end was cut by 3 bases, the J end by 6 bases, with 18 bases between. CDR3 length: 16 amino acids.

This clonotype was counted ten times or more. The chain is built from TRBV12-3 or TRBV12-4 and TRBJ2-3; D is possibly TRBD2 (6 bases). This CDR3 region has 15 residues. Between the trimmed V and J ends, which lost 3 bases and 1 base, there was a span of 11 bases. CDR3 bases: TGTGCCAGCAGTTTGGCGGCTAGCGGCACAGATACGCAGTATTTT. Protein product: CASSLAASGTDTQYF.

The CDR3 sequence is CASSRPGPRTDTQYF. In DNA, the CDR3 is TGTGCCAGCAGCCGGCCGGGGCCGCGCACAGATACGCAGTATTTT. The chain is built from TRBV28 and TRBJ2-3; perhaps D is TRBD1 or TRBD2 (5 bases each). V was pared by 6 bases and J by 1 base, with 14 bases between. Germline loops: CDR1 MDHEN, CDR2 SYDVKM. CDR3 length: 15 residues. Filled out from reference TRBV28 and TRBJ2-3, the complete variable domain reads DVKVTQSSRYLVKRTGEKVFLECVQDMDHENMFWYRQDPGLGLRLIYFSYDVKMKEKGDIPEGYSVSREKKERFSLILESASTNQTSMYLCASSRPGPRTDTQYFGPGTRLTVL.

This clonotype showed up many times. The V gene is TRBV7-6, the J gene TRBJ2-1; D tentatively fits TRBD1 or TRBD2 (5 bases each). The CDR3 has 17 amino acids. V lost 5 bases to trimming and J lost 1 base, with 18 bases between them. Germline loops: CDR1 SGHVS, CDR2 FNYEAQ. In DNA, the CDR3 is TGTGCCAGCAGCCACGATCGGGGCAGGCTATCCTACAATGAGCAGTTCTTC. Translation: CASSHDRGRLSYNEQFF.

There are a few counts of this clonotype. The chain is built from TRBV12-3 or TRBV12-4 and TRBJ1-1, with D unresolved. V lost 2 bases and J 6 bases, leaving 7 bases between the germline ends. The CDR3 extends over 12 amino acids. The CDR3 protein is CASSLSGAEAFF. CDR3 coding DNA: TGTGCCAGCAGTTTAAGTGGGGCTGAAGCTTTCTTT.

CDR3 in amino acids: CASSPRTPSGLHEQYV. The CDR3 DNA sequence: TGCGCCAGCAGCCCCAGGACTCCAAGCGGGCTCCACGAGCAGTACGTC. This sequence joins TRBV4-1 and TRBJ2-7; TRBD2 is a possible D gene (6 bases). Germline V lookup: CDR1 MGHRA, CDR2 YSYEKL. Deletions cut 4 bases from V and 5 bases from J, with 21 bases between. The CDR3 spans 16 residues.

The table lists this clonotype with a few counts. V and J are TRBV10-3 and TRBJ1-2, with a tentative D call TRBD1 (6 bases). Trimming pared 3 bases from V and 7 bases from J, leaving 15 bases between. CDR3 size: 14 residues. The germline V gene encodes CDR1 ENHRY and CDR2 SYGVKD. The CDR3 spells CAISDGGLTIGYTF. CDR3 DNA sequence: TGTGCCATCAGTGACGGGGGGCTTACCATTGGCTACACCTTC.

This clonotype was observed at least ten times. As DNA, the CDR3 is TGTGCCAGCAGCCAAGATCGCACAGGGCAAGACGAGCAGTACTTC. Protein sequence: CASSQDRTGQDEQYF. The genes are TRBV14 and TRBJ2-7, with a tentative D call TRBD1 (6 bases). The CDR3 is made up of 15 amino acids. V lost 0 bases, J lost 5 bases, and 14 bases lay in between. CDR1 is SGHDN, CDR2 FVKESK, per germline.

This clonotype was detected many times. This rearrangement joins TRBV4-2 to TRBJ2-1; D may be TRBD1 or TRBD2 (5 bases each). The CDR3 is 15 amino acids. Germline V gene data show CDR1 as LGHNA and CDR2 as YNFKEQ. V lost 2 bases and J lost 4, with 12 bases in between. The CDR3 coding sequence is TGTGCCAGCAGCCAATCCGGGACCAATTACAATGAGCAGTTCTTC. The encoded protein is CASSQSGTNYNEQFF.

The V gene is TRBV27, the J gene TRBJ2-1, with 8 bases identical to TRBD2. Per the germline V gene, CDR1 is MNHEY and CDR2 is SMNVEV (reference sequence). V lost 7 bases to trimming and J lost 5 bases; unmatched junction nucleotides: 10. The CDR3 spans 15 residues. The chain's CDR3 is CASTPRGGRHNEQFF. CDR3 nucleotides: TGTGCCAGCACCCCACGGGGGGGGCGTCACAATGAGCAGTTCTTC.

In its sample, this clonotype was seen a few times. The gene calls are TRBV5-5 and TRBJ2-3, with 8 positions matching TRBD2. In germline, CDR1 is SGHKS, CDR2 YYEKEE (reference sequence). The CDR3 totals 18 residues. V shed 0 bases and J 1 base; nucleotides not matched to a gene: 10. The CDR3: CASSLVPSGFARTDTQYF. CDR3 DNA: TGTGCCAGCAGCTTGGTGCCTAGCGGGTTTGCCCGCACAGATACGCAGTATTTT.

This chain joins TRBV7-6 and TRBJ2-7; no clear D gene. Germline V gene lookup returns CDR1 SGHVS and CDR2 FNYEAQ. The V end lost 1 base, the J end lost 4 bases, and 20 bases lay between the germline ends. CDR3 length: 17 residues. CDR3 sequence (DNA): TGTGCCAGCAGCTTAGGACTTAGACCTCCACATTTATACGAGCAGTACTTC. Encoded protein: CASSLGLRPPHLYEQYF.

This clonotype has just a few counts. CDR3: CASGKTSGSRTDTQYF. CDR3 sequence (DNA): TGTGCCAGCGGAAAGACTAGCGGGAGCAGAACAGATACGCAGTATTTT. The chain is built from TRBV12-3 or TRBV12-4 and TRBJ2-3, with 12 bases lining up with TRBD2. The V gene end was trimmed by 8 bases and the J gene end by 3 bases; junction bases not matched to a gene: 9. This CDR3 has 16 amino acids.

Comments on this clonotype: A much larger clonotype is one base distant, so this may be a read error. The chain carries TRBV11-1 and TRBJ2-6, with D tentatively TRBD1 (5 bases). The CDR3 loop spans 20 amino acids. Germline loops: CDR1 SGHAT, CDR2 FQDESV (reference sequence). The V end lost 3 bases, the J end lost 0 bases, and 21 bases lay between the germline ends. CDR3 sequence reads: CASSFPRAAPLFSGANVLTF. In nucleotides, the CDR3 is TGTGCCAGCAGCTTCCCCAGGGCAGCGCCACTGTTCTCTGGGGCCAACGTCCTGACTTTC.

CDR3 nucleotides: TGTGCCAGCAGCCAAGACCTCAAATTACAAGAGACCCAGTACTTC. It yields the protein CASSQDLKLQETQYF. This chain uses TRBV3-1 with TRBJ2-5, with D uncertain. CDR1 is LGHDT, CDR2 YNNKEL, per germline (reference sequence). The CDR3 covers 15 residues. V lost 0 bases to trimming and J lost 2 bases, with 10 bases between them.

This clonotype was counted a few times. CDR3 nucleotide sequence: TGCGCCAGCAGCTTGGGTCTAGCGGGAGGAGGGACCTACGAGCAGTACTTC. As protein: CASSLGLAGGGTYEQYF. The chain carries TRBV5-1 and TRBJ2-7, with 11 bases that match TRBD2. The germline CDR1 and CDR2 sequences are SGHRS and YFSETQ. The J segment lost 2 bases and the V segment lost 0 bases, leaving 7 bases of the junction unmatched. The CDR3 consists of 17 residues.

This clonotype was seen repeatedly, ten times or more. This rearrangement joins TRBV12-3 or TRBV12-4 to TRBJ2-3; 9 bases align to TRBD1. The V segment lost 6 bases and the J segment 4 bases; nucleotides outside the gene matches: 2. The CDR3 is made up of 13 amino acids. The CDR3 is CASRGQGPDTQYF. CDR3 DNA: TGTGCCAGCAGGGGACAGGGTCCAGATACGCAGTATTTT.

DNA for the CDR3: TGTGCCAGCAGTGAACTAGGGCAGTTGCAAGAGACCCAGTACTTC. Its translation: CASSELGQLQETQYF. The V gene is TRBV6-1, the J gene TRBJ2-5; unclear D gene. Germline-derived CDR1 and CDR2 are MNHNS and SASEGT. V was clipped by 2 bases and J by 2 bases, with 12 bases between them. CDR3 length equals 15 residues.

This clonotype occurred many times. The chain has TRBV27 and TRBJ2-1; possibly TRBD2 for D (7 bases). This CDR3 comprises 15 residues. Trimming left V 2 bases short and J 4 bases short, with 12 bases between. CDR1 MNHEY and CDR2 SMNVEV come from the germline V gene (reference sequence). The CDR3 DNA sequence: TGTGCCAGCAGTTTAGCGGGGGCGGGGTACAATGAGCAGTTCTTC. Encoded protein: CASSLAGAGYNEQFF.

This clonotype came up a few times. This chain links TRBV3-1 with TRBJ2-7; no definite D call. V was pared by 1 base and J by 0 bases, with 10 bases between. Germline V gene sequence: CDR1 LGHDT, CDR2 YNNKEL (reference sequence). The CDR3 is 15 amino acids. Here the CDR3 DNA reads TGTGCCAGCAGCCAAGTTCCGGGCTCCTCCTACGAGCAGTACTTC. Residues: CASSQVPGSSYEQYF.

As DNA, the CDR3 is TGTGCCAGCAGTGACCCGGCAGGGCACTATGGCTACACCTTC. Amino acids: CASSDPAGHYGYTF. This chain joins TRBV25-1 and TRBJ1-2, with TRBD1 as a possible D gene (5 bases). The CDR3 runs 14 residues. V gave up 3 bases and J gave up 3 bases, with 11 bases separating them. Germline values: CDR1 MGHDK, CDR2 SYGVNS.

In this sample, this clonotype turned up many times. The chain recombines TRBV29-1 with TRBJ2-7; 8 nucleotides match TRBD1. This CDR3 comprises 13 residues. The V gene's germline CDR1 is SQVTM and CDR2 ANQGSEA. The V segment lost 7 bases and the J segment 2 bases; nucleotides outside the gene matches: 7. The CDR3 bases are TGCAGCGGCCTGACAGGGGAAACCTACGAGCAGTACTTC. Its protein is CSGLTGETYEQYF.

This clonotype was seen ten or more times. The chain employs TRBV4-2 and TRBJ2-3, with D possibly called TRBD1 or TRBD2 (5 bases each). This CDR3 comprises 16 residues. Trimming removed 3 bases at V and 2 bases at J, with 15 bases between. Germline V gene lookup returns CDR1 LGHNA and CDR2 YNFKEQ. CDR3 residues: CASSHRGPGYTDTQYF. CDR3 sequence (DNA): TGTGCCAGCAGCCACCGAGGGCCAGGGTACACAGATACGCAGTATTTT.

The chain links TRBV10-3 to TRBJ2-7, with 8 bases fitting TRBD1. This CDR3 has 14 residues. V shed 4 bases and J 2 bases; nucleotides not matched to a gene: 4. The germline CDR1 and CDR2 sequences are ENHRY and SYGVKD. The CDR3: CAISVQTGAYEQYV. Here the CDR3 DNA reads TGTGCCATCAGTGTCCAGACAGGGGCCTACGAGCAGTACGTC.